This entry lists 26 T cell receptor beta chains sequenced from one sample in a study of coeliac disease. The method was immunoSEQ multiplex PCR; TCRdb's version includes in-frame clones alone and lacks a portion of them. The sample has around 5,800 clones, less than 75% seen once. The sequenced material came from lymphocytes from the gut lamina propria. The receptors shown here come from a man aged 65-85 years with active celiac disease.

In nucleotides, the CDR3 is TGTGCCAGCAGCAGCCGGGACTCCCGGGATGAGCAGTTCTTC. Residues: CASSSRDSRDEQFF. The V gene is TRBV9, the J gene TRBJ2-1, with D possibly being TRBD2 (6 bases). V was trimmed by 4 bases and J by 8 bases, leaving 16 bases between them. Germline lookup yields CDR1 SGDLS and CDR2 YYNGEE. The CDR3 contains 14 residues.

The rearrangement links TRBV15 to TRBJ2-7; TRBD1 might be the D (6 bases). This CDR3 is built from 14 residues. CDR1 is LNHNV, CDR2 YYDKDF, per germline (reference sequence). The V and J ends lost 2 bases and 5 bases respectively, with 13 bases between them. The CDR3 is CATSRRDRLDEQYF. CDR3 sequence (DNA): TGTGCCACCAGCAGACGCGACAGGCTCGACGAGCAGTACTTC. The full variable domain, completed using reference TRBV15 and TRBJ2-7, is DAMVIQNPRYQVTQFGKPVTLSCSQTLNHNVMYWYQQKSSQAPKLLFHYYDKDFNNEADTPDNFQSRRPNTSFCFLDIRSPGLGDTAMYLCATSRRDRLDEQYFGPGTRLTVT.

This clone was observed a handful of times. The chain carries TRBV28 and TRBJ2-3; unclear D gene. Germline assignment: CDR1 MDHEN and CDR2 SYDVKM. Trimming pared 7 bases from V and 3 bases from J, leaving 5 bases between. The CDR3 runs 11 residues. Written as DNA, the CDR3 is TGTGCCAGCACCGGGACAGATACGCAGTATTTT. It encodes CASTGTDTQYF.

J is TRBJ2-5 and V is TRBV28, with D tentatively TRBD1 (6 bases). The J call is doubtful: the DNA matches TRBJ2-7 better. This CDR3 spans 14 amino acids. The germline V gene encodes CDR1 MDHEN and CDR2 SYDVKM. The CDR3 DNA reads TGTGCCAGCACCGCAGGGGTTAGGGTCTACGAGCAGTACTTC. This sequence encodes CASTAGVRVYEQYF.

This sequence joins TRBV9 and TRBJ2-7; D perhaps matches TRBD2 (5 bases). V lost 5 bases, J lost 6 bases, and 9 bases lay in between. The CDR3 spans 11 residues. Germline V gene data show CDR1 as SGDLS and CDR2 as YYNGEE. The CDR3 bases are TGTGCCAGCAGTGCTGGAGGCGAGCAGTACTTC. It encodes CASSAGGEQYF.

The CDR3 reads CASKTNGGYQETQYF. The CDR3 DNA reads TGTGCCAGCAAAACCAACGGGGGGTACCAAGAGACCCAGTACTTC. The V and J genes are TRBV28 and TRBJ2-5; the match to TRBD2 covers 7 bases. The CDR3 has 15 amino acids. The V and J ends lost 7 bases and 0 bases, in that order; junction bases with no gene match: 8. The germline V gene encodes CDR1 MDHEN and CDR2 SYDVKM. Complete variable domain (other parts from reference TRBV28 and TRBJ2-5): DVKVTQSSRYLVKRTGEKVFLECVQDMDHENMFWYRQDPGLGLRLIYFSYDVKMKEKGDIPEGYSVSREKKERFSLILESASTNQTSMYLCASKTNGGYQETQYFGPGTRLLVL.

V usage is TRBV4-1 and J usage is TRBJ2-3; tentative D call: TRBD2 (6 bases). The CDR3 spans 15 residues. V dropped 5 bases and J dropped 1 base, with 13 bases sitting between them. Looked up from germline, CDR1 is MGHRA and CDR2 is YSYEKL. CDR3 amino acids: CASSSGTHGTDTQYF. CDR3 bases: TGCGCCAGCAGCTCCGGGACTCATGGCACAGATACGCAGTATTTT.

The V and J genes are TRBV19 and TRBJ2-5, with TRBD1 as a possible D gene (6 bases). The last part of the DNA fits TRBJ2-7 better; the J call may be wrong. CDR3 size: 14 residues. The V gene's germline CDR1 is LNHDA and CDR2 SQIVND (reference sequence). CDR3: CASSGSGVGYEQYF. DNA for the CDR3: TGTGCCAGTAGTGGTTCAGGGGTGGGCTACGAGCAGTACTTC.

This sequence joins TRBV29-1 and TRBJ2-3; the match to TRBD1 covers 8 bases. With V trimmed by 2 bases and J by 6 bases, 7 bases remained unmatched. CDR1 and CDR2 (germline): SQVTM, ANQGSEA. The CDR3 is 14 residues long. The CDR3 bases are TGCAGCGTTGAAATGGGACAGGTAGGGGATACGCAGTATTTT. It is translated as CSVEMGQVGDTQYF.

Note on this clone: Mismatch with germline at one junction end may stem from a read error. J is TRBJ1-1 and V is TRBV6-1; unclear D gene. The CDR3 consists of 15 residues. Germline assignment: CDR1 MNHNS and CDR2 SASEGT. CDR3 loop: CASSEEGIAFRRLFF. The CDR3 nucleotides read TGTGCCAGCAGTGAAGAAGGTATAGCTTTCCGGCGACTTTTTTTT.

This clone appeared a few times. The V call is TRBV6-4, the J call TRBJ1-5, with TRBD1 matching 9 bases. Per germline, CDR1 MRHNA and CDR2 SNTAGT. This CDR3 is built from 18 residues. The V and J ends lost 3 bases and 0 bases, in that order; junction bases with no gene match: 9. The CDR3 DNA reads as TGTGCCAGCAGTGATCATGGCGGGACAGGGTATAGCAATCAGCCCCAGCATTTT. This encodes CASSDHGGTGYSNQPQHF.

This clone was seen a handful of times. The J gene is TRBJ2-1, the V gene TRBV7-2; 9 bases are a match to TRBD2. V was pared by 1 base and J by 7 bases, with 5 bases of the junction left unmatched. The length of the CDR3 is 15 residues. Germline CDR1 and CDR2: SGHTA and FQGNSA. For the CDR3, the DNA is TGTGCCAGCAGCTTAGTTACTAGCGGGCTGAATGAGCAGTTCTTC. Its protein product is CASSLVTSGLNEQFF. Full variable domain (remainder filled in from reference TRBV7-2 and TRBJ2-1): GAGVSQSPSNKVTEKGKDVELRCDPISGHTALYWYRQSLGQGLEFLIYFQGNSAPDKSGLPSDRFSAERTGGSVSTLTIQRTQQEDSAVYLCASSLVTSGLNEQFFGPGTRLTVL.

J is TRBJ2-1 and V is TRBV10-3; the match to TRBD2 covers 10 bases. The CDR3 has 14 residues. Looked up from germline, CDR1 is ENHRY and CDR2 is SYGVKD. The junction had 6 bases not matched to a gene; V was cut back by 5 bases and J by 8 bases. In nucleotides, the CDR3 is TGTGCCATCAGTAGCGGGGGGGCCATGGATGAGCAGTTCTTC. The encoded protein is CAISSGGAMDEQFF.

This clone was seen more than once but under ten times. The chain joins TRBV5-6 to TRBJ2-7; possible D gene TRBD1, 5 bases. This CDR3 is 13 amino acids long. V dropped 2 bases and J dropped 6 bases, with 12 bases sitting between them. Germline CDR1 is SGHDT and CDR2 is YYEEEE. The CDR3 bases are TGTGCCAGCAGCTTCGACAGTCATAGCGAGCAGTACTTC. This gives the protein CASSFDSHSEQYF.

The V and J genes are TRBV5-1 and TRBJ2-3; D remains unclear. The CDR3 has 14 residues. The V and J ends lost 4 bases and 2 bases respectively, with 11 bases between them. Germline CDR1 SGHRS, CDR2 YFSETQ. The CDR3 bases are TGCGCCAGCAGCCCCGGGTTAGACACAGATACGCAGTATTTT. As protein: CASSPGLDTDTQYF. The full variable domain, with the rest looked up from reference TRBV5-1 and TRBJ2-3, is KAGVTQTPRYLIKTRGQQVTLSCSPISGHRSVSWYQQTPGQGLQFLFEYFSETQRNKGNFPGRFSGRQFSNSRSEMNVSTLELGDSALYLCASSPGLDTDTQYFGPGTRLTVL.

The chain recombines TRBV2 with TRBJ2-6; TRBD2 might be the D (5 bases). This CDR3 spans 16 amino acids. Germline-derived CDR1 and CDR2 are SNHLY and FYNNEI. The ends were cut back, 7 bases at V and 4 bases at J, with 17 bases in the middle. In nucleotides, the CDR3 is TGTGCCAGCACTCAAAGAGGGTCGCGGGGGGCCAACGTCCTGACTTTC. Translation gives CASTQRGSRGANVLTF.

The chain joins TRBV5-1 to TRBJ2-3; D not resolved. Trimming took off 5 bases at V and 0 bases at J, with 16 bases between the two ends. Germline V CDR1 and CDR2: SGHRS, YFSETQ. This CDR3 region has 16 residues. CDR3 amino acids: CASRASPIPSTDTQYF. The CDR3 coding sequence is TGCGCCAGCAGGGCTAGTCCCATCCCTAGCACAGATACGCAGTATTTT.

This chain uses TRBV7-8 with TRBJ2-1; TRBD2 matches at 8 bases. CDR3 length: 17 amino acids. V dropped 6 bases and J dropped 7; count of bases not matched to a gene: 17. The germline gives CDR1 SGHVS, CDR2 FQNEAQ. DNA for the CDR3: TGTGCCAGCAGACCCATGCAACCGGGACTAGTAAGGAATGAGCAGTTCTTC. This sequence encodes CASRPMQPGLVRNEQFF.

This chain links TRBV30 with TRBJ1-1; D unresolved. The CDR3 is 12 amino acids. Germline assignment: CDR1 GTSNPN and CDR2 SVGIG (reference sequence). Trimming removed 5 bases from V and 4 bases from J, with 11 bases in between. The CDR3 loop reads CAWGRDFTEAFF. The CDR3 region has the DNA TGTGCCTGGGGGCGGGATTTCACTGAAGCTTTCTTT. The full variable domain, in which reference TRBV30 and TRBJ1-1 provide the parts outside the CDR3, is SQTIHQWPATLVQPVGSPLSLECTVEGTSNPNLYWYRQAAGRGLQLLFYSVGIGQISSEVPQNLSASRPQDRQFILSSKKLLLSDSGFYLCAWGRDFTEAFFGQGTRLTVV.

The V call is TRBV6-6, the J call TRBJ2-2, with D perhaps TRBD2 (6 bases). This CDR3 is built from 15 residues. V dropped 5 bases and J dropped 6 bases, with 16 bases sitting between them. Germline V gene sequence: CDR1 MNHNY, CDR2 SVGAGI (reference sequence). CDR3 DNA: TGTGCCAGCAGTAATGAGGCTAGGAGGGCCGGGGAGCTGTTTTTT. This sequence encodes CASSNEARRAGELFF.

As for this clone: This specimen includes other DNA sequences encoding the same CDR3. The chain recombines TRBV10-3 with TRBJ1-6; 9 nucleotides match TRBD1. Germline values: CDR1 ENHRY, CDR2 SYGVKD. The V gene end was trimmed by 4 bases and the J gene end by 7 bases; junction bases not matched to a gene: 5. The length of the CDR3 is 15 residues. The CDR3 is CAISATGQGNSPLHF. In DNA form, the CDR3 reads TGTGCCATCAGTGCGACCGGACAGGGGAATTCACCCCTCCACTTT.

The chain joins TRBV9 to TRBJ2-3; the match to TRBD2 covers 10 bases. The CDR3 is 17 residues long. V lost 0 bases and J lost 6; bases outside the gene matches: 10. CDR1 is SGDLS and CDR2 is YYNGEE in the germline V gene. Here the CDR3 DNA reads TGTGCCAGCAGCGTAGCGCCGAGCGGGGGGGCCGTGGATACGCAGTATTTT. This encodes CASSVAPSGGAVDTQYF. The whole variable domain, filled in from reference TRBV9 and TRBJ2-3, reads DSGVTQTPKHLITATGQRVTLRCSPRSGDLSVYWYQQSLDQGLQFLIQYYNGEERAKGNILERFSAQQFPDLHSELNLSSLELGDSALYFCASSVAPSGGAVDTQYFGPGTRLTVL.

This chain joins TRBV27 and TRBJ2-7, with TRBD1 as a possible D gene (5 bases). Germline V gene data show CDR1 as MNHEY and CDR2 as SMNVEV (reference sequence). Between the trimmed V and J ends, which lost 4 bases and 0 bases, there was a span of 10 bases. The CDR3 consists of 14 residues. The CDR3, as DNA: TGTGCCAGCAGTTCCGACAGAACCTCCTACGAGCAGTACTTC. Protein: CASSSDRTSYEQYF.

The gene calls are TRBV5-5 and TRBJ2-1; D possibly corresponds to TRBD1 (6 bases). This CDR3 is 14 amino acids long. The germline V gene encodes CDR1 SGHKS and CDR2 YYEKEE (reference sequence). V was clipped by 0 bases and J by 3 bases, with 7 bases between them. The CDR3 region is CASSLGDNYNEQFF. The CDR3 DNA follows: TGTGCCAGCAGCTTGGGGGACAACTACAATGAGCAGTTCTTC.

The rearrangement joins TRBV6-4 to TRBJ2-5; 8 nucleotides match TRBD2. Matching the DNA end better, TRBJ2-7 makes the J call doubtful. The CDR3 extends over 13 amino acids. Germline V CDR1 and CDR2: MRHNA, SNTAGT. The CDR3 sequence: CASPPGLAYEQYF. The CDR3, as DNA: TGTGCCAGCCCGCCGGGACTAGCCTACGAGCAGTACTTC.

This clone was counted once. CDR3 bases: TGTGCCAGCAGCCCCGGATTGGGACACGACATTCAGTACTTC. It translates to CASSPGLGHDIQYF. The V and J genes are TRBV7-9 and TRBJ2-4, with D tentatively TRBD1 (6 bases). Germline values: CDR1 SEHNR, CDR2 FQNEAQ (reference sequence). The CDR3 totals 14 residues. V was pared by 5 bases and J by 8 bases, with 16 bases between.